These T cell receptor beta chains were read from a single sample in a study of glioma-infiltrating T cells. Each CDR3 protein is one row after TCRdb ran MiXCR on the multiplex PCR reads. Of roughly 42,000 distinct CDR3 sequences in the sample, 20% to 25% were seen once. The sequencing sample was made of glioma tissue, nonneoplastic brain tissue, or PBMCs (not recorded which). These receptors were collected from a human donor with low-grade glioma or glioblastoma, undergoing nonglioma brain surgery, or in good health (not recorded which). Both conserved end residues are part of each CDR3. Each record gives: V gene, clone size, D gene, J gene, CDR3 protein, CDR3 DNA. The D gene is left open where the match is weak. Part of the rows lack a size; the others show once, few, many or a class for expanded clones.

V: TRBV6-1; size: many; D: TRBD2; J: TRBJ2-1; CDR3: CASRSPSGGTYNEQFF; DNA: TGTGCCAGCAGATCCCCTAGCGGGGGGACCTACAATGAGCAGTTCTTC
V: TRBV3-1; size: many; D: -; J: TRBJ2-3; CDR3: CASSHSSSTDTQYF; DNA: TGTGCCAGCAGCCATAGTTCTAGCACAGATACGCAGTATTTT
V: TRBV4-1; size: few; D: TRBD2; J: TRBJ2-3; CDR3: CASSQEGGGARTDTQYF; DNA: TGCGCCAGCAGCCAAGAGGGCGGGGGGGCCCGCACAGATACGCAGTATTTT
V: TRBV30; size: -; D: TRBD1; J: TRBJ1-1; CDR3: CAWDTATGRTEAFF; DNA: TGTGCCTGGGACACCGCGACAGGGAGGACTGAAGCTTTCTTT
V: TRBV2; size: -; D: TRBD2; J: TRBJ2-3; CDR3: CASPGTSGLITDTQYF; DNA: TGTGCCAGTCCCGGGACTAGCGGGCTGATCACAGATACGCAGTATTTT
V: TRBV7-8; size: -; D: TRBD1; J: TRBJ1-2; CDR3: CASSLGGSSFFGTGGDGYTF; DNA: TGTGCCAGCAGCTTAGGGGGGAGTAGTTTTTTCGGGACAGGGGGCGATGGCTACACCTTC
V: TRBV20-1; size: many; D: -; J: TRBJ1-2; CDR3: CSARDGSEGNSYTF; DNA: TGCAGTGCTAGAGATGGGTCCGAGGGGAATAGCTACACCTTC
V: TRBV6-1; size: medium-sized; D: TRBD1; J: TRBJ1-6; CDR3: CASSRTRGLGNSPLHF; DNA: TGTGCCAGCAGTAGAACCAGGGGGCTGGGTAATTCACCCCTCCACTTT
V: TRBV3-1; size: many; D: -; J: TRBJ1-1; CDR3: CASSTQGNTEAFF; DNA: TGTGCCAGCAGCACACAGGGGAACACTGAAGCTTTCTTT
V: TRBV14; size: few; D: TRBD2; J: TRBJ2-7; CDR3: CASSRGVRRGEQYF; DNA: TGTGCCAGCAGCCGCGGCGTGCGGCGGGGGGAGCAGTACTTC
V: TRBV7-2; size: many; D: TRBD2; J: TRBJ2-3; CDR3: CASSLNRGVRDTQYF; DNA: TGTGCCAGCAGCTTAAATCGGGGGGTGCGAGATACGCAGTATTTT
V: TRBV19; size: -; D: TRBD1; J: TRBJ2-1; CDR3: CASSTDTTGDHNEQFF; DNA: TGTGCCAGTAGTACAGATACGACAGGGGACCACAATGAGCAGTTCTTC
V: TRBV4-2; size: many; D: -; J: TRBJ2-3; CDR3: CASSQGEQHTDTQYF; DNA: TGTGCCAGCAGCCAAGGGGAACAGCACACAGATACGCAGTATTTT
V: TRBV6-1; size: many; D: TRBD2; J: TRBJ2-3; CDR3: CASRLLSGEGTDTQYF; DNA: TGTGCCAGCAGACTACTTAGCGGGGAAGGCACAGATACGCAGTATTTT